This T cell receptor (beta chain) was identified in a study of T cell responses to AZD1222 COVID-19 vaccine. Study-wide points: Spike-specific TCRs gained breadth and depth after people received two AZD1222 doses.

This table comes from immunoSEQ multiplex PCR, and its TCRdb copy is limited to in-frame clones, with some not included. The sample includes about 92,000 clones, approximately 91% of them seen just once. As to this clone: What it binds is unknown.

The germline V gene has CDR1 SGHDT and CDR2 YYEEEE. There are 12 residues in the CDR3. V lost 0 bases and J 8 bases, leaving 8 bases between the germline ends. The sample consisted of peripheral blood, taken on day 0 of AZD1222 vaccination. The receptor's source is an adult in good health. This rearrangement joins TRBV5-6 to TRBJ1-2; no reliable D call. The CDR3 is CASSLGRGGYTF. CDR3 nucleotides: TGTGCCAGCAGCTTGGGGCGGGGAGGCTACACCTTC.